The rows below give T cell receptor beta chains drawn from one sample of a study of Graves' ophthalmopathy and Graves' hyperthyroidism. Using its own MiXCR run on the multiplex PCR reads, TCRdb lists one record per CDR3 protein. The sample includes approximately 380,000 distinct CDR3 sequences, under 25% seen only once; the top ten take around 3.2%. Source material: peripheral blood. The source of these receptors is a young woman with stable Graves' hyperthyroidism. Both conserved end residues are part of each CDR3.

>14|TRBV6-1
CASSEAEGYYGYTF
>16|TRBV2
CASSEKGTHSNYGYTF
>15|TRBV11-2
CASSFSSRNPYEQYF
>15|TRBV7-2
CASSSLGQGSQPQHF
>13|TRBV19
CASVQKRGTEAFF
>14|TRBV6-5
CASSYLQDSYEQYF
>14|TRBV11-3
CASSPRVSGNTIYF
>14|TRBV6-2/TRBV6-3
CASSYSGYGNQAFF
>13|TRBV5-6
CASSLQLGYGAFF
>16|TRBV6-5
CASSYLGNTGANVLTF
>15|TRBV11-2
CASSLRGSEGDTQYF
>16|TRBV6-2/TRBV6-3
CASSHRGPGSGQPQHF
>14|TRBV6-5
CASSYTGRYTEAFF